The TCR beta chain described here comes from a study of cytomegalovirus exposure and HLA in healthy donors. Amplification used 60 Vbeta primers and 13 Jbeta primers. TCRdb keeps only in-frame clones here, not all; method: immunoSEQ multiplex PCR. The data show under 85,000 clones, 65% to 70% seen once. Germline V gene sequence: CDR1 LGHNA, CDR2 YSLEER. The CDR3 is 16 amino acids. Trimming removed 0 bases from V and 2 bases from J, with 11 bases in between. Sequencing input: PBMCs. This chain joins TRBV4-3 and TRBJ1-5; tentative D call: TRBD1 (5 bases). This clonotype was obtained from a man aged 40-55 years in good health and CMV-seropositive. The CDR3 reads CASSQDLWGGNQPQHF. CDR3 sequence (DNA): TGCGCCAGCAGCCAAGATCTTTGGGGGGGCAATCAGCCCCAGCATTTT.